The present TCR beta chain was sequenced within a study of shared clonotypes between healthy human individuals. Study outcomes and limitations: In a handful of donors, around 5% of naive CD4 clonotypes appeared in common. Naive subsets typically showed greater estimated richness than memory subsets.

Profiled with immunoSEQ multiplex PCR; TCRdb holds only in-frame clones, not every one. The table shows around 1.1 million clones, with around 78% occurring only once. Deletions cut 6 bases from V and 11 bases from J, with 17 bases between. This CDR3 has 13 amino acids. Per the germline V gene, CDR1 is MNHEY and CDR2 is SMNVEV (reference sequence). A remark on this clone: No antigen is known for it.

The sequencing sample was made of memory CD4+ T cells from PBMCs. The sample's subset: CD45RA-negative fraction. This rearrangement joins TRBV27 to TRBJ2-1, with D perhaps TRBD1 or TRBD2 (5 bases each). The receptor's source is a man aged 18 to 29 in good health. Some clones in this sample may be carry-over from other donors' samples. The CDR3 here is CASSWGPQGKQFF. The CDR3 DNA follows: TGTGCCAGCAGCTGGGGACCGCAAGGAAAGCAGTTCTTC.